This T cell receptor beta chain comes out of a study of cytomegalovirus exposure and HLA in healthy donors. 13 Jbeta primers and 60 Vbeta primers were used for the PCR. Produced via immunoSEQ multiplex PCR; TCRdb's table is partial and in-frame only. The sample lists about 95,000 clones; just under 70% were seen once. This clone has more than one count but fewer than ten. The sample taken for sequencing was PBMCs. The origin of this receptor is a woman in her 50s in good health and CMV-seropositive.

CDR3 sequence reads: CSAQGGEDGYTF. CDR3 nucleotide sequence: TGCAGCGCCCAAGGGGGAGAGGATGGCTACACCTTC. V usage is TRBV29-1 and J usage is TRBJ1-2, with a possible D match to TRBD1 (6 bases). This CDR3 is 12 amino acids long. The V and J ends lost 7 bases and 6 bases respectively, with 15 bases between them. Germline CDR1 SQVTM, CDR2 ANQGSEA.